This T cell receptor beta chain comes out of a study of OX40 agonist ivuxolimab in advanced cancers. The overall study: Those enrolled were roughly 80% male, with a mean age of 60 years and ages from roughly 20 to 85.

The CDR3 covers 16 residues. Data came from immunoSEQ multiplex PCR; TCRdb stores just in-frame clones and leaves some out. The profile shows roughly 100,000 clones, 90% of them singletons. Worth noting for this clone: The target antigen is unknown.

Findings and limits, study-wide: CD4+ T cells averaged fewer expanded clones than CD8+ T cells.

This clonotype originated in an adult with an advanced solid tumor such as melanoma, head and neck, liver or kidney cancer. Sequencing was performed on CD4+ or CD8+ T cells sorted from blood, taken in a trial of the OX40 agonist ivuxolimab. V gene TRBV21-1 combines with J gene TRBJ2-2; the DNA was not used to check the table's D call, TRBD1. TRBV21-1 is flagged as a pseudogene. In nucleotides, the CDR3 is TGTGCCAGCAGCAAAGCTCGCAGGGGGCTGACCGGGGAGCTGTTTTTT. Its protein product is CASSKARRGLTGELFF.